This passage covers 22 T cell receptor beta chains from one sample sequenced in a study of monozygotic twins with inflammatory bowel disease. TCRdb reprocessed the 5' RACE reads, keeping one entry per CDR3 protein, no DNA. This sample's table reports 150,000 or so distinct CDR3 sequences. Source material: blood. These receptors all come from a human donor with ulcerative colitis or Crohn's disease, or a healthy co-twin of an affected twin (not recorded which).

The V call is TRBV9, the J call TRBJ1-5; TCRdb's D call, TRBD1, is unchecked because there is no DNA. The CDR3 extends over 15 amino acids. Germline V lookup: CDR1 SGDLS, CDR2 YYNGEE. CDR3 sequence reads: CASSVGGVSNQPQHF.

The J gene is TRBJ1-3, the V gene TRBV19; TCRdb's D call, TRBD1, is unchecked because there is no DNA. The germline gives CDR1 LNHDA, CDR2 SQIVND (reference sequence). This CDR3 region has 14 residues. The CDR3 protein is CASSQGTAGNTIYF. Combining the CDR3 with reference TRBV19 and TRBJ1-3 gives the whole variable domain DGGITQSPKYLFRKEGQNVTLSCEQNLNHDAMYWYRQDPGQGLRLIYYSQIVNDFQKGDIAEGYSVSREKKESFPLTVTSAQKNPTAFYLCASSQGTAGNTIYFGEGSWLTVV.

V usage is TRBV5-1 and J usage is TRBJ2-1; with no DNA, the TCRdb D assignment of TRBD2 cannot be verified. This CDR3 spans 16 amino acids. Germline CDR1 reads SGHRS; CDR2 reads YFSETQ. The CDR3 loop is CASREPGLQTYNEQFF.

The chain has TRBV10-3 and TRBJ2-7; TCRdb calls TRBD1, which cannot be checked without DNA. Germline loops: CDR1 ENHRY, CDR2 SYGVKD. The CDR3 totals 13 residues. The CDR3: CAIRDRGLGEQYF.

The V call is TRBV5-6, the J call TRBJ1-1; TCRdb outputs TRBD1, but without DNA this stays unchecked. The CDR3 is made up of 14 amino acids. Germline CDR1 is SGHDT and CDR2 is YYEEEE. The CDR3 sequence: CASYSRGVRGEAFF.

The chain joins TRBV18 to TRBJ1-6; checking the TCRdb D call of TRBD1 is not possible without DNA. This CDR3 is 16 amino acids long. The germline CDR1 and CDR2 sequences are KGHSH and LQKENI. The CDR3 region is CASSPPGAGMNSPLHF.

This chain links TRBV4-3 with TRBJ2-7; TCRdb returns TRBD1, unconfirmable since there is no DNA. CDR1 LGHNA and CDR2 YSLEER come from the germline V gene. CDR3 size: 15 residues. This chain's CDR3 is CASSQDHEGRYEQYF.

The chain joins TRBV12-3 or TRBV12-4 to TRBJ1-5; TCRdb selects TRBD1, and the lack of DNA leaves this call unchecked. This CDR3 has 15 amino acids. CDR3 amino acids: CASSPRQGVYQPQHF.

The rearrangement links TRBV27 to TRBJ2-3; with no DNA, the TCRdb D assignment of TRBD1 cannot be verified. This CDR3 region has 13 residues. Germline V gene data show CDR1 as MNHEY and CDR2 as SMNVEV (reference sequence). CDR3 amino acids: CASSPEATDTQYF.

The V gene is TRBV19, the J gene TRBJ1-1; TCRdb indicates TRBD1, and absent DNA this call remains unverified. CDR3 size: 15 residues. Per the germline V gene, CDR1 is LNHDA and CDR2 is SQIVND (reference sequence). CDR3 amino acids: CASSKGAGPNTEAFF.

The chain is built from TRBV5-1 and TRBJ2-2; absent DNA, TCRdb's TRBD1 call cannot be checked. Germline V lookup: CDR1 SGHRS, CDR2 YFSETQ. The CDR3 contains 14 residues. The CDR3 region is CASRQGGLLGELFF.

The chain is built from TRBV10-3 and TRBJ2-2; TCRdb designates TRBD1, a call that cannot be tested without DNA. CDR1 ENHRY and CDR2 SYGVKD come from the germline V gene. CDR3 length: 18 residues. This CDR3 is CAISESAGTGGYPGELFF.

The J gene is TRBJ2-1, the V gene TRBV15; TCRdb gives TRBD2 as the D gene, but with no DNA this cannot be confirmed. The CDR3 runs 13 residues. The V gene's germline CDR1 is LNHNV and CDR2 YYDKDF (reference sequence). CDR3 residues: CATSRVRQGEQFF.

The chain joins TRBV20-1 to TRBJ2-3; as DNA is missing, the TRBD2 call by TCRdb cannot be tested. Per germline, CDR1 DFQATT and CDR2 SNEGSKA (reference sequence). The CDR3 extends over 18 amino acids. The CDR3 loop reads CSAPVLAGAPHLTDTQYF.

The chain carries TRBV5-1 and TRBJ2-6; the TCRdb D gene call, TRBD1, has no DNA to confirm it. The CDR3 spans 15 residues. Germline lookup yields CDR1 SGHRS and CDR2 YFSETQ. CDR3: CASSLEAGNVGVLTF. Full variable domain (outside the CDR3, taken from reference TRBV5-1 and TRBJ2-6): KAGVTQTPRYLIKTRGQQVTLSCSPISGHRSVSWYQQTPGQGLQFLFEYFSETQRNKGNFPGRFSGRQFSNSRSEMNVSTLELGDSALYLCASSLEAGNVGVLTFGAGSRLTVL.

V gene TRBV10-3 combines with J gene TRBJ1-2. The CDR3 length is 13 residues. Germline V gene lookup returns CDR1 ENHRY and CDR2 SYGVKD. CDR3 loop: CARREGLLNGYTF.

Here the CDR3 reads CSARAGKQETQYF. This sequence joins TRBV20-1 and TRBJ2-5; there is no DNA to check the TCRdb D call of TRBD2. CDR1 is DFQATT, CDR2 SNEGSKA, per germline (reference sequence). CDR3 length equals 13 residues.

The chain employs TRBV7-2 and TRBJ2-3. This CDR3 has 14 amino acids. In germline, CDR1 is SGHTA, CDR2 FQGNSA. CDR3 amino acids: CASSLTGGTDTQYF. The full variable domain, its missing parts supplied by reference TRBV7-2 and TRBJ2-3, is GAGVSQSPSNKVTEKGKDVELRCDPISGHTALYWYRQSLGQGLEFLIYFQGNSAPDKSGLPSDRFSAERTGGSVSTLTIQRTQQEDSAVYLCASSLTGGTDTQYFGPGTRLTVL.

V is TRBV6-6 and J is TRBJ1-2. CDR1 MNHNY and CDR2 SVGAGI come from the germline V gene (reference sequence). The CDR3 contains 14 residues. CDR3 residues: CASSYRPEVDGYTF.

The gene calls are TRBV7-9 and TRBJ2-3; TCRdb reports TRBD1, a call that lacks DNA to check it against. CDR1 is SEHNR, CDR2 FQNEAQ, per germline (reference sequence). This CDR3 region has 16 residues. CDR3 residues: CASRTIIGGATDTQYF.

The chain employs TRBV4-3 and TRBJ2-5. Germline assignment: CDR1 LGHNA and CDR2 YSLEER. This CDR3 is built from 17 residues. CDR3 residues: CASSQDLGTYQVGTQYF.

This chain uses TRBV7-2 with TRBJ2-2; TCRdb's D gene call, TRBD2, goes unchecked for lack of DNA. Germline CDR1 is SGHTA and CDR2 is FQGNSA. CDR3 length equals 17 residues. Here the CDR3 reads CASSLEVRRGNTGELFF.